Presented here are 13 T cell receptor beta chains from one specimen sequenced in a study of Ad26.COV2.S vaccination and SARS-CoV-2 variants. The data were produced by immunoSEQ multiplex PCR, yet TCRdb's version contains in-frame clones alone and is incomplete. This table has about 400,000 clones, about four fifths appearing once. As for treatment: around 19 received Ad26.COV2.S at low or high dose, single or two shots; about 5 received placebo; per-sample allocation not given. Repertoires come from day 63 after the first vaccine or placebo injection. The material was peripheral blood, obtained in a trial of Ad26.COV2.S vaccine versus placebo. Source of these receptors: a person between 18 and 60 years old who received the Ad26.COV2.S COVID-19 vaccine or a placebo.

The chain is built from TRBV5-8 and TRBJ2-7; TRBD1 or TRBD2 may be the D gene (5 bases each). The CDR3 has 15 amino acids. Per germline, CDR1 SGHTS and CDR2 YDEGEE. Trimming removed 5 bases from V and 13 bases from J, with 28 bases in between. Written as DNA, the CDR3 is TGTGCCAGCAGTCCTCTCTGGCCGGGACCCGTTTTTGAATACTTC. Amino acid sequence: CASSPLWPGPVFEYF.

The gene calls are TRBV5-4 and TRBJ2-7, with 10 bases matching TRBD2. With 4 bases clipped from V and 6 bases from J, the junction kept 10 bases outside the gene matches. Germline V lookup: CDR1 SGHNT, CDR2 YYREEE (reference sequence). The CDR3 is 15 amino acids. The CDR3 DNA reads TGTGCCAGCAGCCCAGTAGCGGGGGGCCCAGCCGAGCAGTACTTC. It specifies CASSPVAGGPAEQYF.

This chain links TRBV7-2 with TRBJ2-7, with a tentative D call TRBD2 (5 bases). Germline CDR1 is SGHTA and CDR2 is FQGNSA. The CDR3 extends over 15 amino acids. V was shortened by 0 bases and J by 2 bases, with 11 bases between the two germline ends. The chain's CDR3 is CASSLAEAGPYEQYF. CDR3 coding DNA: TGTGCCAGCAGCTTAGCGGAGGCCGGTCCCTACGAGCAGTACTTC.

The chain joins TRBV21-1 to TRBJ1-4; the DNA was not compared with TRBD1, the D call given in the table. TRBV21-1 is a pseudogene. This CDR3 spans 13 amino acids. The CDR3 loop is CARKTGGCEKLFF. CDR3 in DNA: TGTGCCAGAAAAACAGGGGGCTGTGAAAAACTGTTTTTT.

The genes are TRBV6-7 and TRBJ2-5; D perhaps matches TRBD2 (6 bases). TRBV6-7 is placed among ORFs of uncertain function. This CDR3 region has 14 residues. Between the trimmed V and J ends, which lost 10 bases and 2 bases, there was a span of 17 bases. CDR3: CATHDSGTQETQYF. The CDR3 DNA reads TGTGCCACTCATGATAGCGGTACTCAAGAGACCCAGTACTTC.

The gene calls are TRBV2 and TRBJ1-1; 12 nucleotides agree with TRBD1. The CDR3 contains 16 residues. Germline CDR1 reads SNHLY; CDR2 reads FYNNEI. The ends lost 7 bases at V and 6 bases at J; junction bases unmatched: 12. The DNA of the CDR3 is TGTGCCAGCACTGACCCCGGGACAGGGGGCGATGCTGAAGCTTTCTTT. The encoded protein is CASTDPGTGGDAEAFF. The entire variable domain, with the rest obtained from reference TRBV2 and TRBJ1-1, is as follows: EPEVTQTPSHQVTQMGQEVILRCVPISNHLYFYWYRQILGQKVEFLVSFYNNEISEKSEIFDDQFSVERPDGSNFTLKIRSTKLEDSAMYFCASTDPGTGGDAEAFFGQGTRLTVV.

The CDR3 bases are TGTGCCAGCTCACCAATACAGGAGGCGAGTTCCGGGGAGCTGTTTTTT. It specifies CASSPIQEASSGELFF. The chain combines TRBV18 with TRBJ2-2, with D perhaps TRBD1 or TRBD2 (5 bases each). The V end was cut by 2 bases, the J end by 6 bases, with 16 bases between. The CDR3 sequence is 16 residues long. From germline, CDR1 is KGHSH and CDR2 LQKENI.

The chain employs TRBV6-6 and TRBJ1-1; no firm D call. The germline gives CDR1 MNHNY, CDR2 SVGAGI (reference sequence). The CDR3 covers 11 residues. V lost 10 bases to trimming and J lost 5 bases, with 11 bases between them. The CDR3, as DNA: TGTGCCACCCTGGAGGTGACTGAAGCTTTCTTT. It encodes CATLEVTEAFF.

The chain carries TRBV2 and TRBJ2-1, with D tentatively TRBD2 (6 bases). Germline V gene lookup returns CDR1 SNHLY and CDR2 FYNNEI. The CDR3 runs 19 residues. V was shortened by 4 bases and J by 0 bases, with 22 bases between the two germline ends. The CDR3 DNA sequence: TGTGCCAGCAGTGGAGGAGGAGCGGGTGTCTTCCTCTCCTACAATGAGCAGTTCTTC. Translated, it gives CASSGGGAGVFLSYNEQFF.

The chain is built from TRBV27 and TRBJ2-3; no clear D. The CDR3 length is 14 residues. The V gene's germline CDR1 is MNHEY and CDR2 SMNVEV (reference sequence). The germline V and J ends were trimmed by 3 bases and 0 bases, with 7 bases remaining between them. CDR3 bases: TGTGCCAGCAGTTTCCAAGGTAGCACAGATACGCAGTATTTT. This codes for CASSFQGSTDTQYF.

The chain is built from TRBV3-1 (or the pseudogene TRBV3-2) and TRBJ1-2, with D possibly TRBD1 on 5 matching bases. This CDR3 is built from 16 residues. The V and J ends lost 0 bases and 6 bases respectively, with 17 bases between them. Germline V gene lookup returns CDR1 LGHDT and CDR2 YNNKEL (reference sequence). Here the CDR3 reads CASSQDRSRGADGYTF. The CDR3 DNA follows: TGTGCCAGCAGCCAAGATCGGTCGAGAGGGGCGGATGGCTACACCTTC.

The rearrangement joins TRBV4-2 to TRBJ1-3, with D possibly TRBD1 on 5 matching bases. Per the germline V gene, CDR1 is LGHNA and CDR2 is YNFKEQ. The CDR3 is 19 amino acids. V lost 2 bases and J lost 4, with 24 bases in between. The CDR3 spells CASSQLGGRAVELGNTIYF. The CDR3 region has the DNA TGTGCCAGCAGCCAATTGGGGGGGAGGGCCGTTGAATTGGGAAACACCATATATTTT.

The J gene is TRBJ2-7, the V gene TRBV28; 8 nucleotides match TRBD2. V was clipped by 6 bases and J by 6 bases; unmatched bases: 13. CDR1 MDHEN and CDR2 SYDVKM come from the germline V gene. CDR3 size: 15 residues. As DNA, the CDR3 is TGTGCCAGCAGACTTACCGGGACTAGAGGCGCCGAGCAGTACTTC. This translates into CASRLTGTRGAEQYF.